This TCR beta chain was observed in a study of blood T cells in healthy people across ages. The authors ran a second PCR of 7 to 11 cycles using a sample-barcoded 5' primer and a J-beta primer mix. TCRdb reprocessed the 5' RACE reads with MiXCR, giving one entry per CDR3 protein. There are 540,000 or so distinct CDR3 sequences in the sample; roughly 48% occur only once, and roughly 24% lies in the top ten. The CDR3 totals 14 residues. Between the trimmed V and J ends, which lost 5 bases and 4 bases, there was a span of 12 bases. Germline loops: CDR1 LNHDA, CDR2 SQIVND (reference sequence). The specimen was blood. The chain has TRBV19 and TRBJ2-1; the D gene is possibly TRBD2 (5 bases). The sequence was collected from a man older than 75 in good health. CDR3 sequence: CASSEGQAYNEQFF. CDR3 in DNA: TGTGCCAGTAGTGAGGGCCAGGCTTACAATGAGCAGTTCTTC.